This T cell receptor (beta chain) derives from a study of regulatory T cells in long-lasting Graves disease. This clonotype was observed at least ten times. Its antigen remains unidentified. Indicated time point: persistent/refractory GD, antithyroid drugs over 5 years with positive TRAb. From RNA extracted from PBMCs, the TCR library was made. Clinicians diagnosed Graves' disease using American Thyroid Association guidelines. The study's findings and limits: TRBV28 was favored in persistent disease, as were TRBJ1-2 and TRBJ2-5.

Arm-PCR of CDR3 regions and iRepertoire HTBI primers were used to build TCR beta libraries. MiXCR, run by TCRdb on the multiplex PCR reads, gives a single entry per CDR3 protein. The table records some 440,000 distinct CDR3 sequences, less than 25% of them present only once. Germline assignment: CDR1 SQVTM and CDR2 ANQGSEA. CDR3 length: 14 amino acids. V was trimmed by 6 bases and J by 2 bases, leaving 17 bases between them. The rearrangement links TRBV29-1 to TRBJ2-7, with D perhaps TRBD1 (5 bases). The sample here was peripheral blood mononuclear cells (PBMCs), taken when the disease was refractory, from a patient treated with antithyroid drugs. The clonotype originates from a female donor with Graves disease. CDR3 residues: CSVVTDNPPYEQYF. The CDR3 DNA reads TGCAGCGTCGTCACGGACAATCCTCCCTACGAGCAGTACTTC.